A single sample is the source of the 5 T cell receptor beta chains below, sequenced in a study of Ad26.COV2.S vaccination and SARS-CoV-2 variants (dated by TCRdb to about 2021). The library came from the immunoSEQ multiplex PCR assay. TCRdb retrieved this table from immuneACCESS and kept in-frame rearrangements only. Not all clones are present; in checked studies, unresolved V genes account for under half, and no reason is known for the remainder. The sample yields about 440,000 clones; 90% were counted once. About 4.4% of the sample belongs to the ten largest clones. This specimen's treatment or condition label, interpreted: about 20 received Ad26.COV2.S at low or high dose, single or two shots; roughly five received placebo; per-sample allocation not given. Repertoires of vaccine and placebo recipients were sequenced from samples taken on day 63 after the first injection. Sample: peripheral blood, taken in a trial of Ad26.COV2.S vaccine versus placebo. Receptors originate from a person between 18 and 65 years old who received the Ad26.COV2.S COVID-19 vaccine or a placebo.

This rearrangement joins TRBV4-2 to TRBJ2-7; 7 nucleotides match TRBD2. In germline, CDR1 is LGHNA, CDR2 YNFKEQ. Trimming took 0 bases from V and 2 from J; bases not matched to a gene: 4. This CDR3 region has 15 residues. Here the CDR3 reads CASSQDGGSTYEQYF. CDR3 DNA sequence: TGTGCCAGCAGCCAAGATGGCGGGAGTACCTACGAGCAGTACTTC.

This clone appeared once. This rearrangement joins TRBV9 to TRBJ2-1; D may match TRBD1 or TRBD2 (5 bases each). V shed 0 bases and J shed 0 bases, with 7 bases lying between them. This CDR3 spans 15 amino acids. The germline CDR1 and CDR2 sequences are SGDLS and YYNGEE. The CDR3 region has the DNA TGTGCCAGCAGCGTAGAAGGGACCTCCTACAATGAGCAGTTCTTC. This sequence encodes CASSVEGTSYNEQFF.

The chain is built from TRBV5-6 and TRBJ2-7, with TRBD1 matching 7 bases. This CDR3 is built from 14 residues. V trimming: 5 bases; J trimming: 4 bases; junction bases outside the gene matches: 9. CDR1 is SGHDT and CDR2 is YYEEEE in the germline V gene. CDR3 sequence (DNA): TGTGCCAGCAGTCAAACTCCAGGGGGATACGAGCAGTACTTC. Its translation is CASSQTPGGYEQYF.

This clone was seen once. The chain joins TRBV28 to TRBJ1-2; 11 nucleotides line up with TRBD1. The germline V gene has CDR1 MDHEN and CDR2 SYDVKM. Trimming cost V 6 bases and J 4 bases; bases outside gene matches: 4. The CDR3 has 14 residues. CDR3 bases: TGTGCCAGCAGGGGGACAGGGGGGACCTATGGCTACACCTTC. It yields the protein CASRGTGGTYGYTF.

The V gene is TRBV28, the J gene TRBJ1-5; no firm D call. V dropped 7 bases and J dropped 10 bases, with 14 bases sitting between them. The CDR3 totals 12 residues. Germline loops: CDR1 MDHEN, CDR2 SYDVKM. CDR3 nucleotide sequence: TGTGCCAGCACCGAAAGGGCAGCACCCCAGCATTTT. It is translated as CASTERAAPQHF.